Listed below are T cell receptor beta chains from one sample, sequenced in a study of control samples from healthy donors and cancer patients. Libraries were prepared by immunoSEQ multiplex PCR; TCRdb keeps only in-frame clonotypes and omits some of them. This sample carries 70,000 to 90,000 clones, about 95% of them seen once, and the ten largest clones take 6.2%. Input material: blood. The receptors shown here come from a woman between 35 and 50 years old in good health. Both conserved end residues are part of each CDR3.

V gene: TRBV7-2; J gene: TRBJ2-5; CDR3 protein: CASSWASGGQETQYF
V gene: TRBV4-3; J gene: TRBJ1-2; CDR3 protein: CASSADRDIYGYTF
V gene: TRBV28; J gene: TRBJ1-2; CDR3 protein: CASRSAANRGYTF
V gene: TRBV7-5; J gene: TRBJ1-5; CDR3 protein: CVRSLEGGGGNQPQHF
V gene: TRBV3-1/TRBV3-2; J gene: TRBJ2-1; CDR3 protein: CASSQEGGPWGYNEQFF
V gene: TRBV9; J gene: TRBJ1-2; CDR3 protein: CASSVGSPALTVNYGYTF
V gene: TRBV7-2; J gene: TRBJ2-5; CDR3 protein: CASSRGQGPQETQYF
V gene: TRBV6-6; J gene: TRBJ1-6; CDR3 protein: CASNLFPGQGDSPLHF
V gene: TRBV6-4; J gene: TRBJ2-5; CDR3 protein: CASSDQPGTGQETQYF
V gene: TRBV18; J gene: TRBJ2-7; CDR3 protein: CASSPPRGTSYEQYF
V gene: TRBV13; J gene: TRBJ2-7; CDR3 protein: CASSYRDRNYEQYF
V gene: TRBV7-8; J gene: TRBJ2-7; CDR3 protein: CASSLEYRGSSYEQYF
V gene: TRBV7-6; J gene: TRBJ2-7; CDR3 protein: CASSLADGGGAEQYF
V gene: TRBV3-1/TRBV3-2; J gene: TRBJ2-7; CDR3 protein: CASSQEVIGTSYEQYF
V gene: TRBV2; J gene: TRBJ1-3; CDR3 protein: CASRGLAPKGTENTIYF
V gene: TRBV2; J gene: TRBJ1-2; CDR3 protein: CASSADRDSYGYTF
V gene: TRBV2; J gene: TRBJ2-1; CDR3 protein: CASMEGMNNEQFF
V gene: TRBV9; J gene: TRBJ2-1; CDR3 protein: CASSVAERAGRDEQFF
V gene: TRBV5-5; J gene: TRBJ1-2; CDR3 protein: CASSFQGDYGYTF
V gene: TRBV7-9; J gene: TRBJ2-3; CDR3 protein: CASSSTELGLSPLTDTQYF
V gene: TRBV29-1; J gene: TRBJ1-1; CDR3 protein: CSGRQGGNTEAFF
V gene: TRBV6-2/TRBV6-3; J gene: TRBJ2-7; CDR3 protein: CASSSSGGLYEQYF
V gene: TRBV15; J gene: TRBJ2-3; CDR3 protein: CATSRKRISTSTDTQYF
V gene: TRBV4-2; J gene: TRBJ1-2; CDR3 protein: CASSQDIARGRRWDYGYTF
V gene: TRBV1; J gene: TRBJ1-5; CDR3 protein: CTSRRDGNQPQHF
V gene: TRBV30; J gene: TRBJ1-2; CDR3 protein: CAFRDDSYGYTF
V gene: TRBV2; J gene: TRBJ2-2; CDR3 protein: CASSDLGADGELFF
V gene: TRBV6-2/TRBV6-3; J gene: TRBJ2-5; CDR3 protein: CASSYGGWQETQYF
V gene: TRBV6-2/TRBV6-3; J gene: TRBJ2-5; CDR3 protein: CASSYSMETQYF
V gene: TRBV5-1; J gene: TRBJ2-7; CDR3 protein: CASKRQDSYEQYF
V gene: TRBV10-3; J gene: TRBJ1-3; CDR3 protein: CAISESTGQGSSGNTIYF
V gene: TRBV6-6; J gene: TRBJ1-2; CDR3 protein: CASSYRTHGYTF
V gene: TRBV4-1; J gene: TRBJ2-3; CDR3 protein: CASSQMGLRTDTQYF
V gene: TRBV7-2; J gene: TRBJ2-4; CDR3 protein: CASSSGQKNIQYF
V gene: TRBV11-2; J gene: TRBJ2-1; CDR3 protein: CASSLAIGDPPRSYNEQFF
V gene: TRBV7-9; J gene: TRBJ1-1; CDR3 protein: CASSFMGGSTEAFF
V gene: TRBV28; J gene: TRBJ1-5; CDR3 protein: CASSLYGQGSQPQHF
V gene: TRBV10-3; J gene: TRBJ1-1; CDR3 protein: CAISLQGGRTEAFF
V gene: TRBV9; J gene: TRBJ1-6; CDR3 protein: CASSQTGSMNSPLHF
V gene: TRBV15; J gene: TRBJ2-2; CDR3 protein: CATSRGSGTFGGELFF
V gene: TRBV7-9; J gene: TRBJ1-1; CDR3 protein: CASSLKWGDSFMNTEAFF
V gene: TRBV6-5; J gene: TRBJ2-2; CDR3 protein: CASSFRTSGNTGELFF
V gene: TRBV7-9; J gene: TRBJ2-1; CDR3 protein: CASSLGMQGNEQFF
V gene: TRBV6-2/TRBV6-3; J gene: TRBJ2-7; CDR3 protein: CASSWGAREQYF
V gene: TRBV30; J gene: TRBJ1-5; CDR3 protein: CAWSANNQPQHF
V gene: TRBV5-3; J gene: TRBJ1-3; CDR3 protein: CARSLSFLGPLSGNTIYF
V gene: TRBV7-2; J gene: TRBJ1-1; CDR3 protein: CASSLVPGLVNTEAFF
V gene: TRBV10-3; J gene: TRBJ1-4; CDR3 protein: CATRASGGEKLFF
V gene: TRBV6-6; J gene: TRBJ2-1; CDR3 protein: CASIPARTGAGGEQFF
V gene: TRBV19; J gene: TRBJ1-3; CDR3 protein: CASGAQATGNTIYF
V gene: TRBV30; J gene: TRBJ2-7; CDR3 protein: CAWSLGAGDYEQYF